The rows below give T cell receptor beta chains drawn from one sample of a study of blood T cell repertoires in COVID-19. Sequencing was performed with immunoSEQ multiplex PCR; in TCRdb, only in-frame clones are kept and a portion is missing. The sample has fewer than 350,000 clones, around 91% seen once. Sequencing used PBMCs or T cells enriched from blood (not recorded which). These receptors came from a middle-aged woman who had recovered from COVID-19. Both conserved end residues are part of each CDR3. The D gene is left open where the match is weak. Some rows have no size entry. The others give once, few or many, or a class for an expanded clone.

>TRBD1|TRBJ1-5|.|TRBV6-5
TGTGCCAGCAGCCGATGGACAGGGGGCCAGCCCCAGCATTTT
CASSRWTGGQPQHF
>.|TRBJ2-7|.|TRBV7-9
TGTGCCAGCAGCTCTCCTAGACTAGCCTACGAGCAGTACTTC
CASSSPRLAYEQYF
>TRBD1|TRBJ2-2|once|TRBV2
TGTGCCAGCAGTTGGGACAGGGGGATCACCGGGGAGCTGTTTTTT
CASSWDRGITGELFF
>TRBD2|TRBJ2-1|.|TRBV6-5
TGTGCCAGCAGTTCTCCTAGCGGGGGGAGCGATGAGCAGTTCTTC
CASSSPSGGSDEQFF
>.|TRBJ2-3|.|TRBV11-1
TGTGCCAGCAGCTCCGGACAGTTTGGCAGCACAGATACGCAGTATTTT
CASSSGQFGSTDTQYF
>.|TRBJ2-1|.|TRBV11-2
TGTGCCAGCAGCCCCGGGAATGAGCAGTTCTTC
CASSPGNEQFF
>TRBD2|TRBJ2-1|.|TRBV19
TGTGCCAGTAGTATTCTAGCGGGGCCTCCGGGCAATGAGCAGTTCTTC
CASSILAGPPGNEQFF
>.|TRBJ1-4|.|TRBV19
TGTGCCAGTAGTTGGGGAGATGGGGGAGGGAGAGAAAAACTGTTTTTT
CASSWGDGGGREKLFF
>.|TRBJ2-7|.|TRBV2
TGTGCCAGCAGTGAGTTGGGCAGGGGAATATCCGAGCAGTACTTC
CASSELGRGISEQYF
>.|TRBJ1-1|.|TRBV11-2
TGTGCCAGCAGCTTAGGAGCGCAGAACACTGAAGCTTTCTTT
CASSLGAQNTEAFF
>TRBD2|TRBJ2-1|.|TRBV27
TGTGCCAGCAGTTTCTCTGCGGGGGGCTACAATGAGCAGTTCTTC
CASSFSAGGYNEQFF
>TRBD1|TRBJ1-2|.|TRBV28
TGTGCCAGCAGTCTGTCCTCGGACAGGCCTCTCGGCTACACCTTC
CASSLSSDRPLGYTF
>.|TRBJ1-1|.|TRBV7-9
TGTGCCAGCAGCTTAGCGGGGGCCGGCACTGAAGCTTTCTTT
CASSLAGAGTEAFF
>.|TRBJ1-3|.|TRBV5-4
TGTGCCAGCAGCCAGGACATCTCTGGAAACACCATATATTTT
CASSQDISGNTIYF
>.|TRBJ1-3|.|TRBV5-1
TGCGCCAGCAGTAACCAGGGTAACGCCATATATTTT
CASSNQGNAIYF
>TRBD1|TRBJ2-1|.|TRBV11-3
TGTGCCAGCAGCGCGAGGGGGCGGGCAAATGAGCAGTTCTTC
CASSARGRANEQFF
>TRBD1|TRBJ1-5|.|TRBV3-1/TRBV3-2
TGTGCCAGCAGCCAAGCAGGGGGCGCGAGTTTGCCCCAGCATTTT
CASSQAGGASLPQHF
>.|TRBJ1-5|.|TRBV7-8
TGTGCCAGCAGCTTAAGACCTAGGAGGAACAATCAGCCCCAGCATTTT
CASSLRPRRNNQPQHF
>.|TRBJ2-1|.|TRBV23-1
TGCGCCAGCAGTCAATGGTGCAGAGGCACCTACAATGAGCAGTTCTTC
CASSQWCRGTYNEQFF
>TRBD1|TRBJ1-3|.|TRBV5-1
TGCGCCAGCAGCCAGATAGCGACAGGGGGTGGAAACACCATATATTTT
CASSQIATGGGNTIYF
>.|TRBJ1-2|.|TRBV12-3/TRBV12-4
TGTGCCAGCAGTCCGGACATTAACTATGGCTACACCTTC
CASSPDINYGYTF
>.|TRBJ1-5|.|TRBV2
TGTGCCAGTCAGCAGGGATTGCATCAGCCCCAGCATTTT
CASQQGLHQPQHF